The entry that follows covers one T cell receptor (beta chain) sequence. The antigen is unknown. Sequenced by immunoSEQ multiplex PCR; TCRdb stores in-frame clones only, minus some. There are some 22,000 clones in the sample; 79% occur only once, and around 8% lies in the top ten. These data come from a study of a mutant IDH1 vaccine in newly diagnosed glioma. Study at large: Vaccine administration was initiated 4-6 weeks following radiotherapy alone, or with temozolomide cycles.

Noted time point: week 11, during vaccination. Vaccinated patients received 300 ug of mutant IDH1 20-mer peptide per dose, with topical imiquimod. The donor cohort comprised cases of new WHO grade 3 or 4 IDH1-mutant, ATRX-lost astrocytoma. Germline values: CDR1 SGHVS, CDR2 FQNEAQ. This CDR3 region has 12 residues. Between the trimmed V and J ends, which lost 6 bases and 7 bases, there was a span of 7 bases. The TCR was taken from a man aged 40-49 years with glioma. The genes are TRBV7-8 and TRBJ1-6; D may be TRBD1 (6 bases). The sample was PBMCs, taken from a glioma patient whose treatment included an IDH1 peptide vaccine. This chain's CDR3 is CASRTGNSPLHF. The CDR3, as DNA: TGTGCCAGCAGAACAGGGAATTCACCCCTCCACTTT. The variable domain in full, with the rest retrieved from reference TRBV7-8 and TRBJ1-6, is GAGVSQSPRYKVAKRGQDVALRCDPISGHVSLFWYQQALGQGPEFLTYFQNEAQLDKSGLPSDRFFAERPEGSVSTLKIQRTQQEDSAVYLCASRTGNSPLHFGNGTRLTVT.